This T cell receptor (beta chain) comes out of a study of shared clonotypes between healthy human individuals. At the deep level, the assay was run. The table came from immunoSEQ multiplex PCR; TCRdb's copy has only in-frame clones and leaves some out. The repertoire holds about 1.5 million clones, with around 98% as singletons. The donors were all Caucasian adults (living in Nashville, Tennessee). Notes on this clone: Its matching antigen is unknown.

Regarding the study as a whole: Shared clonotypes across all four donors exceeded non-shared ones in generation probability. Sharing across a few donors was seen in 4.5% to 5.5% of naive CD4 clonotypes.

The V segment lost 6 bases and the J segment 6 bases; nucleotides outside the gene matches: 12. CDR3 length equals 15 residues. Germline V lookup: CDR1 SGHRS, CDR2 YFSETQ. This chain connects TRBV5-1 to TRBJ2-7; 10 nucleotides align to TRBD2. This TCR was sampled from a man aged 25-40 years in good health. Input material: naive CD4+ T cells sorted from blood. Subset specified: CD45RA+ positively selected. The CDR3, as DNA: TGCGCCAGCACCATAGCGGGAGGCACATCGGGCGAGCAGTACTTC. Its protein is CASTIAGGTSGEQYF.